This T cell receptor beta chain was identified in a study of T-cell memory formation after mild COVID-19 (dated by TCRdb to about 2021). Notes on the research overall: TCR sequence clusters from the two donors were found to be largely donor specific. In a couple of donors, T-cell clones that expanded and contracted after mild COVID-19 were followed by sequencing TCRalpha and TCRbeta repertoires longitudinally. The cohort comprised two young, previously healthy adult volunteers, one female and one male. Beyond this particular receptor, the publication reports: Some responding clones were detected in pre-infection memory, which suggested that pre-existing cross-reactive memory T cells had joined the SARS-CoV-2 response. Contracting CD4+ clones were located mainly in the CM and EM memory subsets, whereas CD8+ clones were found to be enriched in EMRA. Only two mild cases were covered in the study, and larger cohorts including severe cases with pre-infection samples were considered necessary. Balanced CD4/CD8 phenotypes were observed for clones contracting from day 15 to 85, whereas a bias towards CD4+ was observed for a second wave of clones expanding from day 15 to 37. SARS-CoV-2 specificity was not confirmed for the second-wave clones peaking on day 37.

Including cysteine and phenylalanine, the CDR3 has 15 amino acids. The retained sequence is limited to the CDR3, 45 bases, with the frame set at the first base. Via the germline V gene, CDR1 is SGHRS and CDR2 YFSETQ. The data were produced on an Illumina NovaSeq 6000. TCRalpha and TCRbeta cDNA libraries were built by 5'RACE with constant-segment primers, adding sample barcodes and unique molecular identifiers. Trizol reagent was used to extract RNA from every sample. Amplification of the libraries took two PCR steps, and the second step added a second sample barcode plus Illumina TruSeq adapters. Libraries were sequenced on an Illumina NovaSeq with 2 x 150 bp paired-end reads. The original pipeline was this. The reads were demultiplexed and collapsed into UMI-guided consensus sequences using migec v1.2.7. Using mixcr v2.1.11, UMI consensuses were aligned to TRA and TRB V and J templates and then assembled into clonotypes. A clonotype was counted as expanded or contracted only if both edgeR and NoisET called the change significant, with noise models trained on biological replicates. For edgeR calls, a false discovery rate-adjusted p below 0.01 and a log2 fold-change threshold of 1 were applied. As an exploratory analysis of dynamics, PCA with hierarchical clustering was applied to max-normalized trajectories of the 1000 most abundant clonotypes. The CD4 or CD8 phenotype of responding clones was assigned using the separately sequenced CD4+ and CD8+ repertoires. TCRdb trimmed the raw reads at Q25, called clones with MiXCR and kept productive beta chains. Records with the same CDR3 protein are collapsed into one entry carrying the most frequent genes and DNA. For this entry, the V and J calls and clone size follow TCRdb and not the study's own pipeline. The sample table lists 350,000 to 400,000 distinct CDR3 sequences, approximately 21% of them with a count of one. Together, the top ten hold roughly an eighth of the sample.

Note on this clonotype: What antigen it recognizes has not been identified. One end of the junction varies from germline; a read error may be responsible.

Ficoll-Paque density gradient centrifugation was the method used to isolate PBMCs. Rearrangement joined TRBV5-1 to TRBJ2-7; the D gene is possibly TRBD1 or TRBD2, with 7 bases matching each. Sequencing was performed on PBMCs or a T cell subset sorted from them (not recorded which). The TCR comes from an adult woman who had mild COVID-19 (a few samples of this study predate the infection). The sample titles of this study are shuffled in the database, so cell type and time point are left out; the donor was told from shared clones. The CDR3 amino acid sequence is: CVSSWEGARVYEQYF. Read as DNA, the sequence is TGCGTCAGCAGCTGGGAGGGGGCGCGGGTCTACGAGCAGTACTTC.